The T cell receptor beta chain under discussion was sequenced for a study of technical replicates of blood from a handful of donors. Clones were read by immunoSEQ multiplex PCR, and TCRdb kept only the in-frame ones, dropping some. The data hold 55,000 to 60,000 clones, with just under 95% observed a single time. Germline V CDR1 and CDR2: SGHTA, FQGNSA. V lost 5 bases and J 2 bases, leaving 10 bases between the germline ends. The CDR3 spans 13 residues. The table lists this clone with a few counts. The material sequenced was PBMCs. The receptor's source is a human donor in good health. Some clones in this sample may be carry-over from other donors' samples. V usage is TRBV7-2 and J usage is TRBJ2-7; D call uncertain. The DNA of the CDR3 is TGTGCCAGCAGCAAAGACTTCACCTACGAGCAGTACTTC. Encoded protein: CASSKDFTYEQYF.